Listed here are 5 T cell receptor beta chains from one sample, sequenced in a study of blood T cell repertoires in COVID-19. The repertoire was sequenced with immunoSEQ multiplex PCR; TCRdb's copy has only in-frame clones and lacks some. Here the sample spans under 300,000 clones, around nine tenths being singletons. The sample consisted of PBMCs or T cells enriched from blood (not recorded which). The receptors stem from a woman aged 18-29 years who had recovered from COVID-19.

The V and J genes are TRBV11-3 and TRBJ1-1, with 8 bases matching TRBD1. Germline V gene data show CDR1 as SGHNT and CDR2 as YENEEA. The CDR3 is made up of 18 amino acids. J gave up 4 bases and V 5 bases, and 18 bases lay outside the gene matches. CDR3 region: CASSPPFGADRAGTEAFF. CDR3 nucleotides: TGTGCCAGCAGCCCACCATTCGGGGCGGACAGGGCGGGCACTGAAGCTTTCTTT.

The chain employs TRBV3-1 (or the pseudogene TRBV3-2) and TRBJ1-2; tentatively, D is TRBD1 (6 bases). V lost 6 bases and J 2 bases, leaving 13 bases between the germline ends. This CDR3 has 14 residues. The germline gives CDR1 LGHDT, CDR2 YNNKEL (reference sequence). The CDR3 region is CASRYGTLNYGYTF. The CDR3 DNA reads TGTGCCAGCAGGTACGGGACACTCAACTATGGCTACACCTTC.

The chain uses TRBV4-3 and TRBJ2-3; 7 bases agree with TRBD1. The V and J ends lost 4 bases and 2 bases, in that order; junction bases with no gene match: 6. Per the germline V gene, CDR1 is LGHNA and CDR2 is YSLEER. This CDR3 spans 15 amino acids. The CDR3 protein is CASSPQTGPTDTQYF. CDR3 bases: TGCGCCAGCAGCCCCCAGACAGGGCCCACAGATACGCAGTATTTT.

The V call is TRBV29-1, the J call TRBJ1-2; 7 bases agree with TRBD1. J was trimmed by 2 bases and V by 7 bases; bases with no gene match: 7. CDR1 SQVTM and CDR2 ANQGSEA come from the germline V gene. CDR3 length: 13 amino acids. The CDR3 DNA reads TGCAGCGCCAGGGACAGCCTCAACTATGGCTACACCTTC. It is translated as CSARDSLNYGYTF. Full variable domain (remainder filled in from reference TRBV29-1 and TRBJ1-2): SAVISQKPSRDICQRGTSLTIQCQVDSQVTMMFWYRQQPGQSLTLIATANQGSEATYESGFVIDKFPISRPNLTFSTLTVSNMSPEDSSIYLCSARDSLNYGYTFGSGTRLTVV.

The chain employs TRBV5-1 and TRBJ2-5, with a possible D match to TRBD2 (5 bases). Germline loops: CDR1 SGHRS, CDR2 YFSETQ. This CDR3 region has 15 residues. The V gene lost 0 bases and the J gene lost 1 base, with 10 bases spanning the gap. The CDR3 nucleotides are TGCGCCAGCAGCTTGGCCGGAGGCTCCCAAGAGACCCAGTACTTC. Residues: CASSLAGGSQETQYF. Variable domain in full (rest from reference TRBV5-1 and TRBJ2-5): KAGVTQTPRYLIKTRGQQVTLSCSPISGHRSVSWYQQTPGQGLQFLFEYFSETQRNKGNFPGRFSGRQFSNSRSEMNVSTLELGDSALYLCASSLAGGSQETQYFGPGTRLLVL.